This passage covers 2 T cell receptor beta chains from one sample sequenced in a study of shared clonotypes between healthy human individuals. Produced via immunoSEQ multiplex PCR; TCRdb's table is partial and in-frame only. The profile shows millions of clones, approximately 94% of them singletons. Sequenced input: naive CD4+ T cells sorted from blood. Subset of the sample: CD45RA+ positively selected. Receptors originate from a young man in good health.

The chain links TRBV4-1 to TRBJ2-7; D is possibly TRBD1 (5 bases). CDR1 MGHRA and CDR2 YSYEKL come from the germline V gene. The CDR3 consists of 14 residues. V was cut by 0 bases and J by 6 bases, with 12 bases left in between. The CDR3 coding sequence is TGCGCCAGCAGCCAAGAATCTCGCAGGGCCGAGCAGTACTTC. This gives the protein CASSQESRRAEQYF.

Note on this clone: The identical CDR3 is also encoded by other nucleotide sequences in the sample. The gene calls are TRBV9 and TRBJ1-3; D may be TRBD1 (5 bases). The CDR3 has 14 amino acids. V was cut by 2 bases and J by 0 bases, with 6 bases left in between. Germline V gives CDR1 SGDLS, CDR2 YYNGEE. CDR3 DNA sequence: TGTGCCAGCAGCGTTGACAGCTCTGGAAACACCATATATTTT. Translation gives CASSVDSSGNTIYF.